Listed below are T cell receptor beta chains from one sample, sequenced in a study of tumor-infiltrating lymphocytes in primary liver carcinoma. TCRdb called the multiplex PCR reads again in MiXCR, with one record for every CDR3 protein. This repertoire shows 20,000 to 25,000 distinct CDR3 sequences, over 60% found once; its top ten account for 40%. Sequenced: liver tumor tissue from sampling region 1. Receptor source: a woman aged 30 to 39 with primary liver carcinoma and hepatitis B virus infection. The CDR3 runs from the conserved cysteine through the conserved F or W. The order of the fields is J gene, D gene, V gene, clone size, CDR3 DNA, CDR3 protein. A D gene is named only where the DNA matches it firmly. Size tells how often a clone was seen (once, few, many) or the class of an expanded clone, and some rows leave it out.

j_gene: TRBJ2-1
d_gene: NA
v_gene: TRBV4-2
abundance: NA
CDR3nt: TGTGCTAGCGGCCAAGAGACGCAGTGGGCCAATGAGCAATTCTTC
CDR3aa: CASGQETQWANEQFF

j_gene: TRBJ2-5
d_gene: NA
v_gene: TRBV11-1
abundance: NA
CDR3nt: TGTGCCAGCAGCTTAGCAGGGCGCGTAGAGACCCAATGCTTC
CDR3aa: CASSLAGRVETQCF

j_gene: TRBJ2-1
d_gene: NA
v_gene: TRBV5-1
abundance: NA
CDR3nt: TGCATCAGCACCCCGTCCCCAGACTATTCCTACAATGGGCAGTTCTTC
CDR3aa: CISTPSPDYSYNGQFF

j_gene: TRBJ2-3
d_gene: TRBD1
v_gene: TRBV4-1
abundance: NA
CDR3nt: TGTGCCAGCAGCGCGCCGGGACAGGGTTTCTCGGATATGCAGTATTTT
CDR3aa: CASSAPGQGFSDMQYF

j_gene: TRBJ2-5
d_gene: NA
v_gene: TRBV12-3/TRBV12-4
abundance: NA
CDR3nt: TGTGCCGGCAGCACCTACCCCGGGAGCGAGCAGACCCAGTATTTC
CDR3aa: CAGSTYPGSEQTQYF

j_gene: TRBJ2-2
d_gene: NA
v_gene: TRBV6-5
abundance: NA
CDR3nt: TGTGCCAGCAGTCCGCGGGCAGGGTTCACCGTGGAGCTGTTTTTC
CDR3aa: CASSPRAGFTVELFF

j_gene: TRBJ2-7
d_gene: TRBD1
v_gene: TRBV28
abundance: NA
CDR3nt: TGTGCCAGCAGTTCAGGCGGGACAGGGGGCGAGCAGTACTTC
CDR3aa: CASSSGGTGGEQYF

j_gene: TRBJ2-1
d_gene: NA
v_gene: TRBV11-2
abundance: NA
CDR3nt: TGCGCCAGCTCATTTGGAAACGGGAGAGTAGGCAATGAGCAGTTCTTC
CDR3aa: CASSFGNGRVGNEQFF

j_gene: TRBJ2-1
d_gene: NA
v_gene: TRBV11-2
abundance: NA
CDR3nt: TGTGCCAGCAGCTTCGAGTTCAATGAGCAGTTCTTC
CDR3aa: CASSFEFNEQFF

j_gene: TRBJ2-1
d_gene: NA
v_gene: TRBV4-3
abundance: once
CDR3nt: TGCGCCAGCAGTCAAGATGAGGTAAGCTCCTACTATGAGCAGTTCTTC
CDR3aa: CASSQDEVSSYYEQFF

j_gene: TRBJ2-3
d_gene: TRBD2
v_gene: TRBV11-2
abundance: NA
CDR3nt: TGTGCCGGCAGCGCGGGACTAGTGGGTATTGTTGATACGCAGTACTTT
CDR3aa: CAGSAGLVGIVDTQYF

j_gene: TRBJ2-5
d_gene: NA
v_gene: TRBV7-3
abundance: once
CDR3nt: TGTGCCAGCAGCTTAGGGGGGGCTCAAGAGACCCAACACTTC
CDR3aa: CASSLGGAQETQHF

j_gene: TRBJ2-1
d_gene: NA
v_gene: TRBV11-2
abundance: NA
CDR3nt: TGTGCCAGCAGCTTAGAAATGGGAATGCCCTACAATGAGCAGTTCTTC
CDR3aa: CASSLEMGMPYNEQFF

j_gene: TRBJ1-1
d_gene: NA
v_gene: TRBV11-3
abundance: NA
CDR3nt: TGTGCCAGCAGCCCCCCCGGGACACAAAGGAACACTGAAGCTTTCTTT
CDR3aa: CASSPPGTQRNTEAFF

j_gene: TRBJ2-4
d_gene: NA
v_gene: TRBV6-6
abundance: medium-sized
CDR3nt: TGTGCCAGCAGTTTCAACAGGGAGACCAAAAACATTCAGTACTTC
CDR3aa: CASSFNRETKNIQYF

j_gene: TRBJ2-7
d_gene: NA
v_gene: TRBV28
abundance: NA
CDR3nt: TGTGCCAGCAGTTTGGAGGTGGAGTGGTACGAGCAGTACTTC
CDR3aa: CASSLEVEWYEQYF

j_gene: TRBJ1-2
d_gene: NA
v_gene: TRBV11-2
abundance: NA
CDR3nt: TGTGACAGCAGCCTAAGGGAAGCTAACTATGGCTATACCTTC
CDR3aa: CDSSLREANYGYTF

j_gene: TRBJ2-5
d_gene: NA
v_gene: TRBV29-1
abundance: NA
CDR3nt: TGCAGCGTTGAAGAAGGCCACGAGACCCAGTACTTC
CDR3aa: CSVEEGHETQYF

j_gene: TRBJ2-2
d_gene: NA
v_gene: TRBV11-2
abundance: NA
CDR3nt: TGTGCCAGCAGCTTAGATCGGGCTGTAATCGGGGAGCTGTTGTTT
CDR3aa: CASSLDRAVIGELLF

j_gene: TRBJ2-1
d_gene: NA
v_gene: TRBV11-2
abundance: NA
CDR3nt: TGCGCCAGCTCATTTGGATACGGGAGAGTGGGCAATGAGCAGTTCTTC
CDR3aa: CASSFGYGRVGNEQFF

j_gene: TRBJ1-4
d_gene: NA
v_gene: TRBV10-3
abundance: NA
CDR3nt: TGTACCATCAGTGAGAGGGGGATTATTGAAAAACTGTTTTTT
CDR3aa: CTISERGIIEKLFF

j_gene: TRBJ2-3
d_gene: NA
v_gene: TRBV11-2
abundance: NA
CDR3nt: TGTGCCAGCAGCCCTAACACAGATACGCAGTATTTT
CDR3aa: CASSPNTDTQYF

j_gene: TRBJ1-1
d_gene: TRBD1
v_gene: TRBV11-2
abundance: NA
CDR3nt: TGTGCCAGCAGCCGTAATTTGACAGGGATGAGGAGGGCGAACACTGAAGCTTTCTTT
CDR3aa: CASSRNLTGMRRANTEAFF

j_gene: TRBJ2-4
d_gene: NA
v_gene: TRBV9
abundance: once
CDR3nt: TGTGCCAGCAGCGTAGCAGGAGGTCCGGCCAAAAACATTCAGTACTTC
CDR3aa: CASSVAGGPAKNIQYF

j_gene: TRBJ1-1
d_gene: NA
v_gene: TRBV29-1
abundance: NA
CDR3nt: TGCAGCGTTGACAGGGAGGGGCCAACGGTCATGAACACTGAAGCTTTCTTT
CDR3aa: CSVDREGPTVMNTEAFF

j_gene: TRBJ2-1
d_gene: NA
v_gene: TRBV7-9
abundance: NA
CDR3nt: TGTGCCAGCAGCCCGCCCGGGGGGCGCAGGTTCTCCTACAATGAGCAGTTCTTC
CDR3aa: CASSPPGGRRFSYNEQFF

j_gene: TRBJ2-1
d_gene: NA
v_gene: TRBV4-3
abundance: NA
CDR3nt: TGCGCCAGTAGGCAAGATGCGGGAAGCTCCTACAATAAGCAGTTCTTC
CDR3aa: CASRQDAGSSYNKQFF

j_gene: TRBJ1-1
d_gene: NA
v_gene: TRBV9
abundance: NA
CDR3nt: TGTGCCAGCAGCATGGGAGTGGGCGCTGAAGCTTTCTTC
CDR3aa: CASSMGVGAEAFF

j_gene: TRBJ2-3
d_gene: TRBD1
v_gene: TRBV11-2
abundance: NA
CDR3nt: TGTGCCAGCAGCCGGACGCGACAGGGAGAGGGAGTTACGCAGTATTTT
CDR3aa: CASSRTRQGEGVTQYF

j_gene: TRBJ2-1
d_gene: TRBD2
v_gene: TRBV11-3
abundance: few
CDR3nt: TGTGCTGTCGCTAGCGGTAGTGGGAATGAGCAGTTCTTC
CDR3aa: CAVASGSGNEQFF

j_gene: TRBJ2-5
d_gene: NA
v_gene: TRBV6-6
abundance: NA
CDR3nt: TGTGCCAGCAGTTACTCGGCAGGGGTCGAGACACAGTACTTC
CDR3aa: CASSYSAGVETQYF

j_gene: TRBJ2-5
d_gene: NA
v_gene: TRBV10-3
abundance: NA
CDR3nt: TGTGCCATCGGTGAGTCGGCTAACAGACAGGAGACCCAGTACTTC
CDR3aa: CAIGESANRQETQYF

j_gene: TRBJ1-2
d_gene: NA
v_gene: TRBV11-2
abundance: NA
CDR3nt: TGTGACAGCAGCTTAAGGGAAGCTAACTATAGTTACACCTTC
CDR3aa: CDSSLREANYSYTF

j_gene: TRBJ2-4
d_gene: NA
v_gene: TRBV30
abundance: NA
CDR3nt: TGTGCCTGGAGTGGGGATGTTCTAGCCAAAAACAATCAGTACTTC
CDR3aa: CAWSGDVLAKNNQYF

j_gene: TRBJ2-3
d_gene: NA
v_gene: TRBV28
abundance: NA
CDR3nt: TGTGCCAGCAGTTTTGACGGTATGAGGTGGGGCAAAGATATGCAGTGTTTT
CDR3aa: CASSFDGMRWGKDMQCF

j_gene: TRBJ2-1
d_gene: NA
v_gene: TRBV11-3
abundance: NA
CDR3nt: TGTGTCATCAGTTCAACGGGACACGGCTCCTTGGATGAGCAGTTCTTC
CDR3aa: CVISSTGHGSLDEQFF

j_gene: TRBJ2-3
d_gene: NA
v_gene: TRBV28
abundance: NA
CDR3nt: TGTGCCAGCAGTGTCTCCGGGGCAGACCAGTATTTT
CDR3aa: CASSVSGADQYF

j_gene: TRBJ2-1
d_gene: TRBD1
v_gene: TRBV11-2
abundance: NA
CDR3nt: TGTGGCAGCAGCTACGAGGCCGGGACAGGCAATCCTGAGGAGTTCTTC
CDR3aa: CGSSYEAGTGNPEEFF

j_gene: TRBJ1-1
d_gene: NA
v_gene: TRBV29-1
abundance: NA
CDR3nt: TGCAGCATCGTGACAGTGAGCACTGAAGCTTTCTTT
CDR3aa: CSIVTVSTEAFF

j_gene: TRBJ2-1
d_gene: NA
v_gene: TRBV11-1
abundance: NA
CDR3nt: TGTGACAACAGCCGGAGACAGTCCTCCTACAATGAGCAGTTCTTC
CDR3aa: CDNSRRQSSYNEQFF

j_gene: TRBJ1-1
d_gene: NA
v_gene: TRBV5-6
abundance: NA
CDR3nt: TGTGCCAGCAGCCTGTGGGACCGCAGGGGAGCTTTCTTT
CDR3aa: CASSLWDRRGAFF

j_gene: TRBJ2-3
d_gene: NA
v_gene: TRBV5-4
abundance: NA
CDR3nt: TGTGCCAGCAAAAGCGGAGATACGCAGTATTTT
CDR3aa: CASKSGDTQYF

j_gene: TRBJ2-7
d_gene: NA
v_gene: TRBV7-9
abundance: few
CDR3nt: TGTGCCAGCAGCCAAACCACGGAATTTAAAACTTACGAGCAGTACTTC
CDR3aa: CASSQTTEFKTYEQYF

j_gene: TRBJ1-6
d_gene: NA
v_gene: TRBV6-1
abundance: NA
CDR3nt: TGTGCCGGTAGTGAACAGAGTGATAGCGGTTCACCCCTCCACTTT
CDR3aa: CAGSEQSDSGSPLHF

j_gene: TRBJ2-7
d_gene: TRBD2
v_gene: TRBV14
abundance: once
CDR3nt: TGTGCCAGTGGCCAGGCGGCGGGGACTAACTACGAGCAGTACTTC
CDR3aa: CASGQAAGTNYEQYF

j_gene: TRBJ1-2
d_gene: NA
v_gene: TRBV29-1
abundance: NA
CDR3nt: TGCAGCGGTAGGGATACAGGGAGGACGAGTGGATACACATTC
CDR3aa: CSGRDTGRTSGYTF

j_gene: TRBJ1-3
d_gene: TRBD1
v_gene: TRBV12-3/TRBV12-4
abundance: many
CDR3nt: TGTGCCAGCAGTGGCGTTGCGACAGGGACTGGAAGTACCATATATTTT
CDR3aa: CASSGVATGTGSTIYF

j_gene: TRBJ2-1
d_gene: NA
v_gene: TRBV19
abundance: NA
CDR3nt: TGTGCCAGTGGTATATCGGGTAATGAGCAGTTCTTT
CDR3aa: CASGISGNEQFF

j_gene: TRBJ2-1
d_gene: NA
v_gene: TRBV12-3/TRBV12-4
abundance: once
CDR3nt: TGTGCCAGCAGCCTGTCCGGGACTGGTGGGCTTGAGCAGTTCTTC
CDR3aa: CASSLSGTGGLEQFF

j_gene: TRBJ1-6
d_gene: NA
v_gene: TRBV5-1
abundance: NA
CDR3nt: TGCGCCAGCAGCTTGGGGACCAGTTCACCCCTCCACTTT
CDR3aa: CASSLGTSSPLHF

j_gene: TRBJ2-3
d_gene: NA
v_gene: TRBV11-2
abundance: NA
CDR3nt: TGTGCCAGCAGCGCGGGATTAGCGGCTATTGTTGATACGCAGTACTTT
CDR3aa: CASSAGLAAIVDTQYF

j_gene: TRBJ1-1
d_gene: NA
v_gene: TRBV13
abundance: NA
CDR3nt: TGTGCCAGCAGCTTAGGAGGGTTTGGTATTTGGAGCACTGAGGCTTTCTTT
CDR3aa: CASSLGGFGIWSTEAFF

j_gene: TRBJ2-7
d_gene: NA
v_gene: TRBV14
abundance: once
CDR3nt: TGTGCCAGCAGCCAGGCTGGGGGGACTGACTACGAGCAGTCCTTC
CDR3aa: CASSQAGGTDYEQSF